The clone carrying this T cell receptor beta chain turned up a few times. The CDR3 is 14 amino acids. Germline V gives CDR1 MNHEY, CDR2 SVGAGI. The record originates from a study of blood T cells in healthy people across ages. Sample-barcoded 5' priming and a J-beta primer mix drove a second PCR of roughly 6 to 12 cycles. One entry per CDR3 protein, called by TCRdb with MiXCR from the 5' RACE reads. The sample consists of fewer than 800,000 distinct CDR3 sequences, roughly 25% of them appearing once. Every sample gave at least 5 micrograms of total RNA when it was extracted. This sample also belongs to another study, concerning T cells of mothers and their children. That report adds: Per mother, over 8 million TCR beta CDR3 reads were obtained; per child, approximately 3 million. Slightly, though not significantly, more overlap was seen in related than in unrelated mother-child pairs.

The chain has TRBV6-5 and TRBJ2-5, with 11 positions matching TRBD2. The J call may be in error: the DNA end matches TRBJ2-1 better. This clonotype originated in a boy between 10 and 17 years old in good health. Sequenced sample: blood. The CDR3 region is CASSTRTSGREQFF. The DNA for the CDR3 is TGTGCCAGCAGCACTAGGACTAGCGGGCGTGAGCAGTTCTTC.